Below, 20 T cell receptor beta chains from the same sample are listed, as sequenced in a study of tumor-infiltrating lymphocytes in primary liver carcinoma. Unsorted bulk tissue, about 18-31 mg of it, served as the source for co-extraction of RNA and DNA. TCR beta cDNA was reverse-transcribed from roughly 0.45 ug of total RNA. The reaction used a constant-region primer and ProtoScript II reverse transcriptase. Generation of the TCR beta libraries relied on three nested multiplex PCR rounds using slightly modified ARM-PCR. TRBV1-TRBV30 forward and Cbeta reverse primers drove the first two approximately 11-cycle rounds. A single record per CDR3 protein comes from TCRdb applying MiXCR to the multiplex PCR reads. The data contain tens of thousands of distinct CDR3 sequences, around 81% of them seen just once; the ten biggest clones take up under 40%. Material for sequencing was liver tumor tissue from sampling region 2. Subset described: tumor region T2, inferior pole. Receptor source: a woman between 25 and 40 years old with primary liver carcinoma and hepatitis B virus infection.

As to this clonotype: The conserved phenylalanine or tryptophan normally closing the CDR3 is absent here, so this likely arose from a read error. The chain joins TRBV10-2 to TRBJ2-7; TRBD1 agrees at 8 bases. Germline-derived CDR1 and CDR2 are WSHSY and SAAADI. V lost 6 bases, J lost 4 bases, and 5 bases stayed unmatched. CDR3 length equals 13 residues. CDR3 sequence reads: CASRGQVTYEQYL. For the CDR3, the DNA is TGCGCCAGCAGGGGACAGGTTACGTACGAGCAGTACCTC.

A note on this clonotype: At one of its ends the junction is not consistent with the germline gene, which may arise from a read error. V is TRBV11-3 and J is TRBJ2-1, with D unresolved. The CDR3 sequence is 15 residues long. Germline CDR1 is SGHNT and CDR2 is YENEEA. The CDR3 nucleotides read TGCGCCAGCAGCTTCGAGGCCCGCTCCTACAATGGGCAGTTCTTC. It codes for CASSFEARSYNGQFF.

In the case of this clonotype: The junction and the germline gene differ at one end; a read error may be behind it. V gene TRBV7-9 combines with J gene TRBJ2-3, with D perhaps given as TRBD1 or TRBD2 (5 bases each). Germline V gene data show CDR1 as SEHNR and CDR2 as FQNEAQ (reference sequence). The length of the CDR3 is 17 residues. CDR3 sequence: CANSLGATGSRTDTQYF. The CDR3 DNA sequence: TGTGCCAACAGCTTAGGGGCTACGGGGTCTCGCACTGATACGCAGTATTTT.

This clonotype was counted at least ten times. The chain recombines TRBV19 with TRBJ1-1, with 7 bases fitting TRBD1. The CDR3 is 16 residues long. CDR1 and CDR2 (germline): LNHDA, SQIVND (reference sequence). V lost 5 bases, J lost 8 bases, and 17 bases stayed unmatched. CDR3 sequence: CASSAESTQGHKEAFF. The CDR3 region has the DNA TGTGCCAGTAGTGCCGAGTCTACACAGGGGCACAAGGAAGCTTTCTTT.

Points on this clonotype: Sequence at one end of the junction differs from germline and may be a read error. The chain uses TRBV12-3 or TRBV12-4 and TRBJ2-1; tentatively, D is TRBD2 (6 bases). CDR3 length: 15 amino acids. CDR3 region: CASSLYGISGLEQFF. The CDR3 DNA sequence: TGTGCCAGTAGCCTGTACGGGATTAGCGGACTTGAGCAATTCTTC.

The rearrangement uses TRBV6-5 and TRBJ1-1, with D perhaps TRBD1 (5 bases). Germline V gives CDR1 MNHEY, CDR2 SVGAGI. Trimming shortened V by 7 bases and J by 8 bases, and 17 bases separated the two germline ends. This CDR3 comprises 13 residues. CDR3 coding DNA: TGTGCCAGCACTCAGGGAACTTACATAGAAGCTTTCTTT. As protein: CASTQGTYIEAFF.

This clonotype has more than one count but fewer than ten. V is TRBV12-3 or TRBV12-4 and J is TRBJ2-3; D assignment may be TRBD1 or TRBD2 (6 bases each). The CDR3 covers 16 residues. Deletions cut 6 bases from V and 3 bases from J, with 19 bases between. In nucleotides, the CDR3 is TGTGCCAGCAGCCTAGCGTGGGGGCTCGGAACAGATACGCAGTATTTT. This encodes CASSLAWGLGTDTQYF.

Worth noting for this clonotype: A read error may explain this, as a much larger clone is one base away. J is TRBJ1-1 and V is TRBV12-3 or TRBV12-4; 7 bases are a match to TRBD1. The V and J ends lost 3 bases and 6 bases, in that order; junction bases with no gene match: 7. CDR3 length: 14 amino acids. CDR3 bases: TGTGCCAGCAGTTTGCGGAAGGGGGCCTCTGAAGCTTTCTTT. It codes for CASSLRKGASEAFF.

A word on this clonotype: The final CDR3 position lacks the conserved phenylalanine or tryptophan, pointing to a likely read error. This chain uses TRBV11-2 with TRBJ1-1; TRBD1 aligns across 8 bases. Germline V gene data show CDR1 as SGHAT and CDR2 as FQNNGV. This CDR3 is 14 amino acids long. CDR3 DNA: TGTGCCTGCAGATATACAGGGGGGAGGGCTGAGGCTTTCTTG. It encodes CACRYTGGRAEAFL.

V and J are TRBV11-2 and TRBJ2-1; 13 nucleotides line up with TRBD2. The CDR3 consists of 16 residues. The J segment lost 6 bases and the V segment lost 6 bases, leaving 8 bases of the junction unmatched. Germline CDR1 and CDR2: SGHAT and FQNNGV. CDR3: CASRVTSGRVGNEQFF. The CDR3 bases are TGTGCCAGCAGGGTTACTAGCGGGAGGGTCGGCAATGAGCAGTTCTTC.

With regard to this clonotype: This CDR3 fails to terminate in the conserved phenylalanine or tryptophan, so it likely reflects a read error. The chain joins TRBV7-9 to TRBJ1-5; D call uncertain. This CDR3 is built from 14 residues. Germline CDR1 reads SEHNR; CDR2 reads FQNEAQ (reference sequence). CDR3 sequence (DNA): TGTGCCAGCAGCCCCCGGGAGAGCAATCCGCCCCAGCATTCT. Encoded protein: CASSPRESNPPQHS.

This clonotype rates as medium-sized. J is TRBJ2-2 and V is TRBV7-8; 12 positions agree with TRBD2. CDR1 SGHVS and CDR2 FQNEAQ come from the germline V gene. The ends lost 4 bases at V and 3 bases at J; junction bases unmatched: 9. CDR3 length equals 18 residues. CDR3 loop: CASSSFRLAGEDTGELFF. Written as DNA, the CDR3 is TGTGCCAGCAGCTCCTTTAGACTAGCGGGAGAGGACACCGGGGAGCTGTTTTTT.

As regards this clonotype: No DNA is shown, since the ends of the CDR3 on it are uncertain; the CDR3 is the one TCRdb lists. V gene TRBV6-1 combines with J gene TRBJ1-2. CDR1 and CDR2 from the germline V gene are MNHNS and SASEGT. The CDR3 is made up of 18 amino acids, end residues included. CDR3 sequence: CVSSELFLVLGSNYGCTF.

This chain connects TRBV11-2 to TRBJ1-1; TRBD1 matches at 12 bases. The CDR3 is 20 residues long. The germline gives CDR1 SGHAT, CDR2 FQNNGV. With V trimmed by 5 bases and J by 5 bases, 21 bases remained unmatched. The CDR3 bases are TGTGCCAGCAGCGCTCGGGACAGGGGGCGCAAGAGGTGGGATAATACTGAAGCTTTCTTT. Translated: CASSARDRGRKRWDNTEAFF.

This chain links TRBV12-3 or TRBV12-4 with TRBJ2-1; TRBD2 aligns across 9 bases. Losses at the gene ends were 6 bases for V and 9 bases for J; bases not matched to a gene: 12. The CDR3 runs 15 residues. The CDR3 region is CASSMSGTSKLEQFF. CDR3 coding DNA: TGTGCCAGCAGCATGTCCGGGACTAGCAAACTTGAGCAGTTCTTC.

Points on this clonotype: The final CDR3 position lacks the conserved phenylalanine or tryptophan, pointing to a likely read error. The genes are TRBV5-6 and TRBJ2-2; TRBD2 is a possible D gene (5 bases). CDR3 length equals 15 residues. Germline V gene data show CDR1 as SGHDT and CDR2 as YYEEEE. In nucleotides, the CDR3 is TGTGCCTGCAGCTTGGCACCCAGAGTCATCGGGGAACTGTTTATT. This codes for CACSLAPRVIGELFI.

The V gene is TRBV30, the J gene TRBJ2-5; D may be TRBD1 (6 bases). Looked up from germline, CDR1 is GTSNPN and CDR2 is SVGIG (reference sequence). V lost 3 bases, J lost 11 bases, and 25 bases lay in between. The CDR3 totals 15 residues. The CDR3 coding sequence is TGTGCCTGGAGGGTCTTGGGAGCGGCCCTAGGGACACAGTACTTC. It is translated as CAWRVLGAALGTQYF. Full variable domain (remainder filled in from reference TRBV30 and TRBJ2-5): SQTIHQWPATLVQPVGSPLSLECTVEGTSNPNLYWYRQAAGRGLQLLFYSVGIGQISSEVPQNLSASRPQDRQFILSSKKLLLSDSGFYLCAWRVLGAALGTQYFGPGTRLLVL.

This clonotype was picked up one time. An end of the junction does not agree with germline; a read error may underlie this. The rearrangement uses TRBV6-5 and TRBJ1-5; D gene uncertain. The germline V gene has CDR1 MNHEY and CDR2 SVGAGI. This CDR3 has 13 residues. The CDR3 reads CTSSRSQIQPRHF. CDR3 nucleotide sequence: TGTACCAGCAGCCGATCTCAGATTCAGCCCCGGCATTTT.

Comment on this clonotype: The CDR3 carries no conserved terminal phenylalanine or tryptophan, so it likely arises from a read error. The V gene is TRBV6-5, the J gene TRBJ1-6, with D perhaps matching TRBD1 (5 bases). The CDR3 runs to 15 residues. Germline lookup yields CDR1 MNHEY and CDR2 SVGAGI. V was shortened by 9 bases and J by 11 bases, with 23 bases between the two germline ends. CDR3 nucleotides: TGTGCCAGTAGGGAAAGGGGTGCCCCCCTTCCACCCCTCCACCTT. It codes for CASRERGAPLPPLHL.

As for this clonotype: It may be a read error: a sequence one base away is much more abundant. This chain uses TRBV20-1 with TRBJ2-1; TRBD2 aligns across 8 bases. Germline V lookup: CDR1 DFQATT, CDR2 SNEGSKA (reference sequence). CDR3 length: 15 residues. In DNA, the CDR3 is TGCGGTGCCTTGAGGCGGGAGGACTCCTACAATGAGCAGTTCTTC. It codes for CGALRREDSYNEQFF.